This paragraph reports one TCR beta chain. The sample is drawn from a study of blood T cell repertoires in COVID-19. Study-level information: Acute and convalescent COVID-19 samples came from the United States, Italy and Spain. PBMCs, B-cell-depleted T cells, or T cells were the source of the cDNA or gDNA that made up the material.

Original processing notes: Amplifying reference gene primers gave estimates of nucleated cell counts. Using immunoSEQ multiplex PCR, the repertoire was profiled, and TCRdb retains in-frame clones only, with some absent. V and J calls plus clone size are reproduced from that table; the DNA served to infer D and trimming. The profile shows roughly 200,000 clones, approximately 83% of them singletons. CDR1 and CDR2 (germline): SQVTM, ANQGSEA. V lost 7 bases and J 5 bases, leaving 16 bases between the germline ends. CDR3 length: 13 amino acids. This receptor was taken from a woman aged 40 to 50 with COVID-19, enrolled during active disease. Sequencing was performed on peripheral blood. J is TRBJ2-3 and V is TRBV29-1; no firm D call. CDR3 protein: CSGDPSPGDTQYF. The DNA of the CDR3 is TGCAGCGGAGACCCTTCTCCAGGAGATACGCAGTATTTT.